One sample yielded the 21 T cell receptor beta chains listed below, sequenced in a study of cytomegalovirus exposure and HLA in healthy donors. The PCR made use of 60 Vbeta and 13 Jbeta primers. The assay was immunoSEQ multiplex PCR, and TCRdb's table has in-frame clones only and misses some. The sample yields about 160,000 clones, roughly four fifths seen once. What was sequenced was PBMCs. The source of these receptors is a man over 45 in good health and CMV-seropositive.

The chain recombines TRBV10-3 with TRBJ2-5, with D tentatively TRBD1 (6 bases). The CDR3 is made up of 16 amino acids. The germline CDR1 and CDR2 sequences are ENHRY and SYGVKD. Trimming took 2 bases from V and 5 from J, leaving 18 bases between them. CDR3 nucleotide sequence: TGTGCCATCAGTGAGCCCCTGGGAGCAGGGGCGGAGACCCAGTACTTC. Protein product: CAISEPLGAGAETQYF.

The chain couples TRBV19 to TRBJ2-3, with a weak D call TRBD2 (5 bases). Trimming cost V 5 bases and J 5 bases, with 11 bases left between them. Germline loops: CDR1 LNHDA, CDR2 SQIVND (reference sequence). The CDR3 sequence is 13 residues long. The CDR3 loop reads CASSSLARDTQYF. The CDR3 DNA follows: TGTGCCAGTAGTTCCCTAGCTAGAGATACGCAGTATTTT.

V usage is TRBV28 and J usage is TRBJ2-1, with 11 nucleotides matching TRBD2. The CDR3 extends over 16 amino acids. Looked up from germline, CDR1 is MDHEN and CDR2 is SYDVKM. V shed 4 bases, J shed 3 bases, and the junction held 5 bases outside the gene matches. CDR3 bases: TGTGCCAGCAGTTCGACACTAGCGGGAGTCTACAATGAGCAGTTCTTC. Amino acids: CASSSTLAGVYNEQFF.

DNA of the CDR3: TGCGCCAGCAGCCAAGACACTCTCGGACAGGTCTCCTACGAGCAGTACTTC. Amino acid sequence: CASSQDTLGQVSYEQYF. The V call is TRBV4-3, the J call TRBJ2-7; 7 bases are a match to TRBD1. Germline V CDR1 and CDR2: LGHNA, YSLEER. The CDR3 consists of 17 residues. The ends lost 0 bases at V and 0 bases at J; junction bases unmatched: 8.

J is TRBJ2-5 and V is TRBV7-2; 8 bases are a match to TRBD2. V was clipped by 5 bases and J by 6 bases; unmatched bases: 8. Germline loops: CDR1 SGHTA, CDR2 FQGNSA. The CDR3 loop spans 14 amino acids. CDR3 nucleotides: TGTGCCAGCAGCGGAGCGGGGGACCGGAAGACCCAGTACTTC. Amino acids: CASSGAGDRKTQYF.

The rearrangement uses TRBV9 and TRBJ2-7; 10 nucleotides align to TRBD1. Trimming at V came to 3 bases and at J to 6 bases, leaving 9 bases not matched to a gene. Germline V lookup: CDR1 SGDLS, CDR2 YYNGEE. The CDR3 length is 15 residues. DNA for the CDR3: TGTGCCAGCAGCGATCTTCCCGGGACAGGGGTCGAGCAGTACTTC. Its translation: CASSDLPGTGVEQYF. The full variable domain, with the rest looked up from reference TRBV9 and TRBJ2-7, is DSGVTQTPKHLITATGQRVTLRCSPRSGDLSVYWYQQSLDQGLQFLIQYYNGEERAKGNILERFSAQQFPDLHSELNLSSLELGDSALYFCASSDLPGTGVEQYFGPGTRLTVT.

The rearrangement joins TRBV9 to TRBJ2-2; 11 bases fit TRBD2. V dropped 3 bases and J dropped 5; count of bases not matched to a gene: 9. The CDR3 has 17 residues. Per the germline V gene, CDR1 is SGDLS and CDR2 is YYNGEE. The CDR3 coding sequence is TGTGCCAGCAGCGAGACTAGCGGGATTGTAGTGACCGGGGAGCTGTTTTTT. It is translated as CASSETSGIVVTGELFF.

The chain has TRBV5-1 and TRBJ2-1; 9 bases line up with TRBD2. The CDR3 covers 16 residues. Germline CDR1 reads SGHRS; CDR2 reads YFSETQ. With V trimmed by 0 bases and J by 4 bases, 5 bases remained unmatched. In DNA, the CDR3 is TGCGCCAGCAGCTTGGCCGCGGGAGGGCCGTACAATGAGCAGTTCTTC. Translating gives CASSLAAGGPYNEQFF.

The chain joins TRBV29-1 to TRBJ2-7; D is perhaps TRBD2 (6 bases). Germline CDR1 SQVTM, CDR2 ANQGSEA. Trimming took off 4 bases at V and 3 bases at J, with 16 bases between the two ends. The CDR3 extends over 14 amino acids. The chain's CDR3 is CSVGYRGVYYEQYF. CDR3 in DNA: TGCAGCGTTGGGTATCGCGGGGTTTACTACGAGCAGTACTTC.

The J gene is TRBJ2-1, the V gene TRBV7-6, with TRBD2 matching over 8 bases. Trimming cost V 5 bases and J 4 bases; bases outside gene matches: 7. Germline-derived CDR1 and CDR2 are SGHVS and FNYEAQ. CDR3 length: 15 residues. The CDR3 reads CASSLGGGPYNEQFF. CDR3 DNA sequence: TGTGCCAGCAGCCTCGGCGGGGGGCCTTACAATGAGCAGTTCTTC.

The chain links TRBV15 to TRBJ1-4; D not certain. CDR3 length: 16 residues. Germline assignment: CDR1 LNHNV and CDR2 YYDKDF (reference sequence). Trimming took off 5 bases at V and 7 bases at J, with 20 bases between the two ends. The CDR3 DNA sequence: TGTGCCACCAGCCAGAGTGCCGGGGAAAACGGTGAAAAACTGTTTTTT. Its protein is CATSQSAGENGEKLFF. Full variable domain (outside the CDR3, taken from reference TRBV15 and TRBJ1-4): DAMVIQNPRYQVTQFGKPVTLSCSQTLNHNVMYWYQQKSSQAPKLLFHYYDKDFNNEADTPDNFQSRRPNTSFCFLDIRSPGLGDTAMYLCATSQSAGENGEKLFFGSGTQLSVL.

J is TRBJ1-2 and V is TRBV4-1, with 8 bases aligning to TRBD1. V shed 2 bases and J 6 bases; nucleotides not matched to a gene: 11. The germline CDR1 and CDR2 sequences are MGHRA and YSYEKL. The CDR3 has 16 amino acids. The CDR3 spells CASSQMTGAVMHGYTF. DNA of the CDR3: TGCGCCAGCAGCCAAATGACAGGGGCGGTGATGCATGGCTACACCTTC.

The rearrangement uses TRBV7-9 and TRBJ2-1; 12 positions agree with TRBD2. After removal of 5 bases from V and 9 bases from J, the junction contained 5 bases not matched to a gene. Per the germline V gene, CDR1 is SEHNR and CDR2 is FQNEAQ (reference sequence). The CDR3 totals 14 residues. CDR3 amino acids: CASSVWTSGVEQFF. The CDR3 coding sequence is TGTGCCAGCAGCGTATGGACTAGCGGGGTTGAGCAGTTCTTC.

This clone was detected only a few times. The DNA of the CDR3 is TGCGCCAGCAGCTCGTTCGGACAGGGCCGAGGCAATGAGCAGTTCTTC. This translates into CASSSFGQGRGNEQFF. The chain uses TRBV5-1 and TRBJ2-1, with 8 bases matching TRBD1. Trimming removed 3 bases from V and 6 bases from J; junction bases left unmatched: 11. Germline values: CDR1 SGHRS, CDR2 YFSETQ. The CDR3 has 16 residues.

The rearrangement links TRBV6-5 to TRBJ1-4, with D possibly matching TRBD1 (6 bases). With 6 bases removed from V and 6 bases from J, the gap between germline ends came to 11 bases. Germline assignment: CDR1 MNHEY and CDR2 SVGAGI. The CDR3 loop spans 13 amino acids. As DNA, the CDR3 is TGTGCCAGCAGGATGACAGGAGATGAAAAACTGTTTTTT. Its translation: CASRMTGDEKLFF.

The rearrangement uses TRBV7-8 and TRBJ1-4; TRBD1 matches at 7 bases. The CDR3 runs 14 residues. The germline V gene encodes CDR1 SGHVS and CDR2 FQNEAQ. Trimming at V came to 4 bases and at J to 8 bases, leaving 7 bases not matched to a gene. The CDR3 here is CASSSPDRAEKLFF. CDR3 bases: TGTGCCAGCAGCTCCCCTGACAGGGCCGAAAAACTGTTTTTT. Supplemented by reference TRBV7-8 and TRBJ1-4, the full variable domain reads GAGVSQSPRYKVAKRGQDVALRCDPISGHVSLFWYQQALGQGPEFLTYFQNEAQLDKSGLPSDRFFAERPEGSVSTLKIQRTQQEDSAVYLCASSSPDRAEKLFFGSGTQLSVL.

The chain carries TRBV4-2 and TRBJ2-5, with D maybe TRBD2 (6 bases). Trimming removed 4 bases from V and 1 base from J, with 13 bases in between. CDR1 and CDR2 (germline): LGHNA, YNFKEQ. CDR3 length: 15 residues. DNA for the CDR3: TGTGCCAGCAGCCCGAAGAACGGGGGCCAAGAGACCCAGTACTTC. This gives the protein CASSPKNGGQETQYF.

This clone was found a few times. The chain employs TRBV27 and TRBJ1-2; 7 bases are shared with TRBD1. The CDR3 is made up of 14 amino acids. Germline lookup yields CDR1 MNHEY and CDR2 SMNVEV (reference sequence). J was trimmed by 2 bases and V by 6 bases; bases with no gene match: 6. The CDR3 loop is CASRRQGTNYGYTF. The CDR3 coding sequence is TGTGCCAGCAGGAGACAGGGTACCAACTATGGCTACACCTTC.

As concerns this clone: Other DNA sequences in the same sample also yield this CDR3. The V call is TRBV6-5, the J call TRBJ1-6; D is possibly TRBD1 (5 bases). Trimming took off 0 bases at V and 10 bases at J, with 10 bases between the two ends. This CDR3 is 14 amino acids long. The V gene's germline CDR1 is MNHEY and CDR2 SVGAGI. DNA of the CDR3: TGTGCCAGCAGTTACTCAGGGGCTCGGTCACCCCTCCACTTT. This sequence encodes CASSYSGARSPLHF.

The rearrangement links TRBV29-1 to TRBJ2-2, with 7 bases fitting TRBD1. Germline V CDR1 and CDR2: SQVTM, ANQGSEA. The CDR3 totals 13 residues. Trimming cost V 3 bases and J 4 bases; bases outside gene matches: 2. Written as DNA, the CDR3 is TGCAGCGTTGACAGGGGGAGCACCGGGGAGCTGTTTTTT. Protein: CSVDRGSTGELFF.

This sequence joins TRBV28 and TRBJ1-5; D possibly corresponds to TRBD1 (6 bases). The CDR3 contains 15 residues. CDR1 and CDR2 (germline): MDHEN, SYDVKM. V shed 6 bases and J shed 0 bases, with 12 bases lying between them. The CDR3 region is CASRAYRDSNQPQHF. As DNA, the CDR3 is TGTGCCAGCAGGGCTTACAGGGATAGCAATCAGCCCCAGCATTTT. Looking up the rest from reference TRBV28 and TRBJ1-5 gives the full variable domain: DVKVTQSSRYLVKRTGEKVFLECVQDMDHENMFWYRQDPGLGLRLIYFSYDVKMKEKGDIPEGYSVSREKKERFSLILESASTNQTSMYLCASRAYRDSNQPQHFGDGTRLSIL.